These 3 T cell receptor beta chains were sequenced from one sample in a study of CD8 T cells in ankylosing spondylitis. TCRdb passed the 5' RACE reads through MiXCR, listing each CDR3 protein once. Among about 240,000 distinct CDR3 sequences listed, over 8.5% were seen once. Sequences were obtained from blood, either unsorted or a sorted T cell fraction (not recorded which). These receptors came from a male donor with ankylosing spondylitis or in good health (not recorded which).

This clonotype was picked up many times. The rearrangement uses TRBV10-3 and TRBJ1-1; possibly TRBD1 for D (5 bases). V was pared by 4 bases and J by 4 bases, with 19 bases between. Germline CDR1 ENHRY, CDR2 SYGVKD. The CDR3 extends over 16 amino acids. The CDR3 here is CAISGTRDSGSTEAFF. As DNA, the CDR3 is TGTGCCATCAGTGGGACCCGGGACTCAGGAAGCACTGAAGCTTTCTTT.

V is TRBV29-1 and J is TRBJ2-3; D remains ambiguous. Trimming stripped 3 bases from V and 0 bases from J, with 10 bases between. The CDR3 loop spans 14 amino acids. Germline V gives CDR1 SQVTM, CDR2 ANQGSEA. CDR3 nucleotides: TGCAGCGTTGAGGACGTAGGGAGCACAGATACGCAGTATTTT. It encodes CSVEDVGSTDTQYF.

This clonotype was seen only a few times. The genes are TRBV5-1 and TRBJ2-3; possibly TRBD1 for D (6 bases). Germline CDR1 is SGHRS and CDR2 is YFSETQ. The CDR3 consists of 13 residues. Trimming pared 4 bases from V and 5 bases from J, leaving 11 bases between. CDR3 region: CASSPGVEDTQYF. The CDR3 DNA is TGCGCCAGCAGCCCAGGGGTGGAAGATACGCAGTATTTT.